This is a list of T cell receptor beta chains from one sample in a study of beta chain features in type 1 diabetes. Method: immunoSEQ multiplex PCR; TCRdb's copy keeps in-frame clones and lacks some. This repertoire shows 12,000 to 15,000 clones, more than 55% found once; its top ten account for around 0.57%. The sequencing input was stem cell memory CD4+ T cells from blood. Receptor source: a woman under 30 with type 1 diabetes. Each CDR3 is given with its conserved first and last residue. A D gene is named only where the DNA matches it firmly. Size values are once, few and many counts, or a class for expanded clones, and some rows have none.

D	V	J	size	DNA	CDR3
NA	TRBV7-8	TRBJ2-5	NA	TGTGCCAGCAGCTTAGATAGGGGAGAGACCCAGTACTTC	CASSLDRGETQYF
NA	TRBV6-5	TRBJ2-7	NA	TGTGCCAGCAGTTACTCGAAGGGGCTAGTTCGCAACGAGCAGTACTTC	CASSYSKGLVRNEQYF
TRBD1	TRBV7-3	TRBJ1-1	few	TGTGCCAGCAGCAGGGACAGGAACACTGAAGCTTTCTTT	CASSRDRNTEAFF
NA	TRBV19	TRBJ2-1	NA	TGTGCCAGTAGTCCCCGATGGAAGACCCTAGGGGGCAATGAGCAGTTCTTC	CASSPRWKTLGGNEQFF
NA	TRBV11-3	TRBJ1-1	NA	TGTGCCAGCAGCTTAGGGGGACGACAGGTAGCTTTCTTT	CASSLGGRQVAFF
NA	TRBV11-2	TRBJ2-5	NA	TGTGCCAGCAGCTTTTCAGAAGCGAATCAAGAGACCCAGTACTTC	CASSFSEANQETQYF
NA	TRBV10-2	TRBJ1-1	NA	TGCGCCAGCGGATGGACAGAAATGAACACTGAAGCTTTCTTT	CASGWTEMNTEAFF
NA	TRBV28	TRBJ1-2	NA	TGTGCCAGCAGTTTCCTCGGGTCGAACTATGGCTACACCTTC	CASSFLGSNYGYTF
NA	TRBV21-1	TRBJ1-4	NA	TGTGCCTGCAGCACCTACGGGACAGGAGATAATGAAAAACTGTTTTTT	CACSTYGTGDNEKLFF
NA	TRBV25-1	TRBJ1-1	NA	TGTGCCAGCAGTGAATTTCCCATCGGGGTGGTGAACACTGAAGCTTTCTTT	CASSEFPIGVVNTEAFF
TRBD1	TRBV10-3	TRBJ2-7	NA	TGTGCCATCAATTCCAGGGGGCGAGCGGGCCGAACTTACGAGCAGTACTTC	CAINSRGRAGRTYEQYF
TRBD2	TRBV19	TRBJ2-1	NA	TGTGCCAGTAGGTACCTAGCGGGAGGGCCGGTTTCTGAGCAGTTCTTC	CASRYLAGGPVSEQFF
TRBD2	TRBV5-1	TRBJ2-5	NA	TGCGCCAGCAGCTTGGTCCGGGGGGAGCCCGAGACCCAGTACTTC	CASSLVRGEPETQYF
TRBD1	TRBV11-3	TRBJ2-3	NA	TGTGCCAGCAAGACACAGGGGTACGCAGATACGCAGTATTTT	CASKTQGYADTQYF
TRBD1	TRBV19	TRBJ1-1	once	TGTGCCAGCAGACAGGGGTTCAGGGCTGAAGCTTTCTTT	CASRQGFRAEAFF
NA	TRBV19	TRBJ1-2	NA	TGTGCCAGTACACGCGTCGACGGAGTTAACTATGGCTACACCTTC	CASTRVDGVNYGYTF
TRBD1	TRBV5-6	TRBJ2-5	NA	TGTGCCAGCAGCAGAAACAGGGGCCAACAAGAGACCCAGTACTTC	CASSRNRGQQETQYF
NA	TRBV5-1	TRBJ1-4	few	TGCGCCACAGGGGCGAATAATGAAAAACTGTTTTTT	CATGANNEKLFF
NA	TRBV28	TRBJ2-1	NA	TGTGCCAGCAGCCCGGGGTCCTACAATGAGCAGTTCTTC	CASSPGSYNEQFF
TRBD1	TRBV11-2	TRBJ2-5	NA	TGTGCCAGCAGCCAAAGACCGGGACAGGGTAGAGAGACCCAGTACTTC	CASSQRPGQGRETQYF
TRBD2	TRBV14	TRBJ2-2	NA	TGTGCCAGCAGCCAAGCGACCCCGATGGCGGGGGGCTCCGGATGGAGCACCGGGGAGCTGTTTTTT	CASSQATPMAGGSGWSTGELFF
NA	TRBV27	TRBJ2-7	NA	TGTGCCAGCAGCCGTGGTCAGGGCCCTTACTACGAGCAGTACTTC	CASSRGQGPYYEQYF
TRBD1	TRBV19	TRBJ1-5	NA	TGTGCCAGTCGATCTCCCTACAGGGGGCAAAGCAATCAGCCCCAGCATTTT	CASRSPYRGQSNQPQHF
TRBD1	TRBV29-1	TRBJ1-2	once	TGCAGCGTGAGAGGGACAGGGGGAGTCTATGGCTACACCTTC	CSVRGTGGVYGYTF
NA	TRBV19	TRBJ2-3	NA	TGTGCCAGTAGTATAGGCCCCCCCCGGCAGCGGCCGAGGGGCACAGATACGCAGTATTTT	CASSIGPPRQRPRGTDTQYF
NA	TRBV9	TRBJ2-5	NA	TGTGCCAGCAGCGTAGCCCTCGGACAGAGACAAGAGACCCAGTACTTC	CASSVALGQRQETQYF
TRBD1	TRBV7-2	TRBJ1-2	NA	TGTGCCAGCAGGCCATGGGGGACAGGGGGCAGCTATGGCTACACCTTC	CASRPWGTGGSYGYTF
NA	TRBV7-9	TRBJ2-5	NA	TGTGCCAGCAGCCGCGACAGCTCCTCGCAGTACTTC	CASSRDSSSQYF
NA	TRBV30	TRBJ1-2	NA	TGTGCCTGGGACCTCCAGGGTTTAGGCTACACCTTC	CAWDLQGLGYTF
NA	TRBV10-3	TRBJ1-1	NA	TGTGCCATCAGTGAAGGGAGGATGGGGAACACTGAAGCTTTCTTT	CAISEGRMGNTEAFF
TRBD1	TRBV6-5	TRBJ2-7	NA	TGTGCCAGCTTCTCCGGTTCGACAGGGTCCTACGAGCAGTACTTC	CASFSGSTGSYEQYF
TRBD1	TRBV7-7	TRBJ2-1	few	TGTGCCAGCAGCTTAGACAGGGGAGTTGAGCAGTTCTTC	CASSLDRGVEQFF
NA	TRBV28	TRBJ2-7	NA	TGTGCCAGCAGTTTACCCCGTTACGGCTACGAGCAGTACTTC	CASSLPRYGYEQYF
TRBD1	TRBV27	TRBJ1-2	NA	TGTGCCAGCAGTGGTAGGACAGGTCGCGGCTACACCTTC	CASSGRTGRGYTF
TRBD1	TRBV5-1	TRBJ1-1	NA	TGCGCCAGCAGGGTCGGACAGGGTCCTGAAGCTTTCTTT	CASRVGQGPEAFF
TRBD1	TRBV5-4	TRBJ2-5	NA	TGTGCCAGCAGCTCCGACAGGGGAAGTTGGGAGACCCAGTACTTC	CASSSDRGSWETQYF
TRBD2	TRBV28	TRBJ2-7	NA	TGTGCCAGCGTTAGCGGGGGGAGCTCCTACGAGCAGTACTTC	CASVSGGSSYEQYF
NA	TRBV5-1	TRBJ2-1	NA	TGCGCCAGCAGCACTGAGGGCTTAGGCTATGAGCAGTTCTTC	CASSTEGLGYEQFF
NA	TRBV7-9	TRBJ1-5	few	TGTGCCAGCAGCTTCTGGGAGAGTCAGCCCCAGCATTTT	CASSFWESQPQHF
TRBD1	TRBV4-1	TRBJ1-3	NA	TGCGCCAGCAGCCAAGTGAGGGCCTTAGACAGGGCTGGAAACACCATATATTTT	CASSQVRALDRAGNTIYF
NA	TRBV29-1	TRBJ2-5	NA	TGCAGCGTTCTATATAGAGGGCAAGAGACCCAGTACTTC	CSVLYRGQETQYF
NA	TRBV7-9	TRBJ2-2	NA	TGTGCCAGCAGCCCTACGTGGTCCGGGGAGCTGTTTTTT	CASSPTWSGELFF
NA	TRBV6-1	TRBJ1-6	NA	TGTGCCAGCACGGTCGGGGGAAATAGGAATTCACCCCTCCACTTT	CASTVGGNRNSPLHF
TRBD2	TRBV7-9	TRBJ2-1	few	TGTGCCAGCAGCTTTTCGAAGGGGCGGGAGACTCTAGGTGAGCAGTTCTTC	CASSFSKGRETLGEQFF
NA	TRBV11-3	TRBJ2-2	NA	TGTGCCATCTCCTCGGGGAGGTCCGGGGAGCTGTTTTTT	CAISSGRSGELFF
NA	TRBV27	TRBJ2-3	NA	TGTGCCAGCAGTACCCGACAGGGGAGGGGCACAGATACGCAGTATTTT	CASSTRQGRGTDTQYF
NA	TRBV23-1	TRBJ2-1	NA	TGCGCCAGCACTGGGGGGTCCAATGAGCAGTTCTTC	CASTGGSNEQFF
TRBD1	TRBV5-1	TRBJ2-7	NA	TGCGCCAGCAGCTTGGGGACAGGGGAAGAGCAGTACTTC	CASSLGTGEEQYF
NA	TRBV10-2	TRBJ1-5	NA	TGCGCCAGCAGTGAGGACAGCTCCAATCAGCCCCAGCATTTT	CASSEDSSNQPQHF
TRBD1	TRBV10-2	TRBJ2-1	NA	TGCGCCAGCAGTAACAGGGGCAATGAGCAGTTCTTC	CASSNRGNEQFF
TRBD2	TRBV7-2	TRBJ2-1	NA	TGTGCCAGCAGCTTAGGGACTAGCGGGAATCAGGGTGAGCAGTTCTTC	CASSLGTSGNQGEQFF
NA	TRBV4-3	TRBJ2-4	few	TGCGCCAGCAGCCAAGGGGAGGTGCATCCTCTAGCCAAAAACATTCAGTACTTC	CASSQGEVHPLAKNIQYF
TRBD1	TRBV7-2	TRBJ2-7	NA	TGTGCCAGCAGCTTACGGGGACAGGGGAACGAGCAGTACTTC	CASSLRGQGNEQYF